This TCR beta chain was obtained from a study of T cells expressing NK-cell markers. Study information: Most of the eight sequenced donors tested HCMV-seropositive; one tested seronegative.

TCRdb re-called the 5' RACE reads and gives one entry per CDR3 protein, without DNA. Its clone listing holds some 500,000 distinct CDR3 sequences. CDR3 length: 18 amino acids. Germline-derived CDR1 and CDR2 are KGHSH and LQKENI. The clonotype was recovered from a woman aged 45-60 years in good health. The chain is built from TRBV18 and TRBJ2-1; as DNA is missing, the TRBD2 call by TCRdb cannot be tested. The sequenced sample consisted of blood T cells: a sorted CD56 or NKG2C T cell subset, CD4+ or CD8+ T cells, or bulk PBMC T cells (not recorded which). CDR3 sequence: CASSPLTILAGGDNEQFF.